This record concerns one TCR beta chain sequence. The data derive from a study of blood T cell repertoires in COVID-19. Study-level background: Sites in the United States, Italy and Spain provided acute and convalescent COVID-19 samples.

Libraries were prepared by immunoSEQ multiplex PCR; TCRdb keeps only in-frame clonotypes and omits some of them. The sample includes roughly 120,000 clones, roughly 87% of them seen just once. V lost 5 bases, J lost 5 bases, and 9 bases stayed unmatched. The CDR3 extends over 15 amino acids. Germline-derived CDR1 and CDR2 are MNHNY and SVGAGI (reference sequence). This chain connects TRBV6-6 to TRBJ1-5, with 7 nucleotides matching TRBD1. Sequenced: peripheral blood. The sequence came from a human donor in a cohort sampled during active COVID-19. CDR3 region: CASSLRDSVDQPQHF. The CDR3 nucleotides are TGTGCCAGCAGTCTCCGGGACAGTGTCGATCAGCCCCAGCATTTT.